Listed below are T cell receptor beta chains from one sample, sequenced in a study of blood T cells in healthy people across ages. TCRdb reprocessed the 5' RACE reads via MiXCR and lists one record per CDR3 protein. The sample shows 730,000 or so distinct CDR3 sequences, approximately 40% of them seen only once. Sequencing used blood. Receptors were obtained from an elderly man in good health. The CDR3 runs from the conserved cysteine through the conserved F or W. The D gene is left open where the match is weak. Where a row states a size, it is once, few, many or the class of an expanded clone; other rows omit it.

j_call | d_call | clone_size | v_call | cdr3_aa | cdr3_nt
TRBJ2-5 | TRBD1 | NA | TRBV7-9 | CASSLVGQGKETQYF | TGTGCCAGCAGCTTAGTCGGACAGGGAAAAGAGACCCAGTACTTC
TRBJ1-1 | NA | NA | TRBV10-3 | CAISESILPEAFF | TGTGCCATCAGTGAGTCCATACTTCCAGAAGCTTTCTTT
TRBJ2-3 | TRBD2 | NA | TRBV20-1 | CSARDLRDYPTDTQYF | TGCAGTGCTAGAGATCTCAGGGACTACCCCACAGATACGCAGTATTTT
TRBJ1-2 | NA | NA | TRBV6-1 | CASTGTSNGYGYTF | TGTGCCAGCACCGGGACATCAAATGGCTATGGCTACACCTTC
TRBJ1-6 | TRBD1 | once | TRBV6-6 | CAIAEATGTNSPLHF | TGTGCCATAGCCGAGGCGACAGGGACGAATTCACCCCTCCACTTT
TRBJ1-2 | TRBD1 | NA | TRBV7-3 | CASSPTGGDYYGYTF | TGTGCCAGCAGCCCCACAGGGGGCGATTACTATGGCTACACCTTC
TRBJ2-2 | NA | once | TRBV12-3/TRBV12-4 | CASSLTGAWGSGELFF | TGTGCCAGCAGTTTAACGGGGGCGTGGGGATCCGGGGAGCTGTTTTTT
TRBJ1-1 | TRBD1 | NA | TRBV29-1 | CSVEDDRGAIEAFF | TGCAGCGTTGAAGACGACAGGGGCGCGATTGAAGCTTTCTTT
TRBJ2-3 | NA | NA | TRBV7-9 | CASSFGYSPTFSTDTQYF | TGTGCCAGCAGCTTTGGATACAGCCCTACTTTCAGCACAGATACGCAGTATTTT
TRBJ2-7 | TRBD2 | few | TRBV9 | CASSVAPAGGTYEQYF | TGTGCCAGCAGCGTAGCTCCAGCGGGGGGGACCTACGAGCAGTACTTC
TRBJ1-6 | TRBD1 | NA | TRBV28 | CASSLTGVRNSPLHF | TGTGCCAGCAGCCTAACAGGGGTTCGAAATTCACCCCTCCACTTT
TRBJ2-7 | NA | few | TRBV7-2 | CASSFSSREQYF | TGTGCCAGCAGCTTTTCCTCGAGGGAGCAGTACTTC
TRBJ1-1 | NA | NA | TRBV7-2 | CASSLQGRMGTEAFF | TGTGCCAGCAGCTTGCAGGGGCGGATGGGTACTGAAGCTTTCTTT
TRBJ2-3 | TRBD2 | NA | TRBV7-9 | CASSLTSGRADTQYF | TGTGCCAGCAGCTTGACTAGCGGGAGGGCAGATACGCAGTATTTT
TRBJ2-1 | TRBD2 | few | TRBV7-2 | CASSPPGLASYNEQFF | TGTGCCAGCAGCCCACCGGGACTAGCCTCCTACAATGAGCAGTTCTTC
TRBJ2-5 | TRBD2 | NA | TRBV7-8 | CASSYPTSGQETQYF | TGTGCCAGCAGCTATCCTACTAGCGGCCAAGAGACCCAGTACTTC
TRBJ2-5 | NA | NA | TRBV20-1 | CSVRYGTTQETQYF | TGCAGTGTTAGATACGGGACAACTCAAGAGACCCAGTACTTC
TRBJ1-5 | NA | few | TRBV20-1 | CSARDRGGHGQPQHF | TGCAGTGCTAGAGATCGAGGTGGGCACGGTCAGCCCCAGCATTTT
TRBJ2-7 | NA | NA | TRBV7-2 | CASRSGQNSYEQYF | TGTGCCAGTCGATCTGGACAGAACTCCTACGAGCAGTACTTC
TRBJ2-4 | TRBD1 | NA | TRBV5-6 | CASSGAGQENGYIQYF | TGTGCCAGCAGTGGTGCGGGACAGGAGAATGGATACATTCAGTACTTC
TRBJ1-6 | NA | NA | TRBV21-1 | CASSNDTFDSSYNSPLHF | TGTGCCAGCAGCAACGACACATTCGACAGCTCCTATAATTCACCCCTCCACTTT
TRBJ1-4 | NA | NA | TRBV25-1 | CASSEEYLEKLFF | TGTGCCAGCAGTGAAGAGTACCTTGAAAAACTGTTTTTT
TRBJ2-7 | TRBD2 | NA | TRBV20-1 | CSARALAGGRYEQYF | TGCAGTGCTAGGGCACTAGCGGGAGGAAGGTACGAGCAGTACTTC
TRBJ2-1 | TRBD2 | many | TRBV7-3 | CASSFGGSGRRNEQFF | TGTGCCAGCAGCTTCGGTGGTAGCGGGAGGAGGAATGAGCAGTTCTTC
TRBJ2-4 | NA | NA | TRBV6-6 | CASSYVLAKNIQYF | TGTGCCAGCAGTTACGTGCTAGCCAAAAACATTCAGTACTTC
TRBJ2-7 | NA | NA | TRBV18 | CASSPRQGFTYEQYF | TGTGCCAGCTCACCACGGCAGGGGTTCACCTACGAGCAGTACTTC
TRBJ2-7 | NA | NA | TRBV30 | CAWSVGQPTYEQYF | TGTGCCTGGAGTGTAGGACAGCCTACCTACGAGCAGTACTTC
TRBJ2-5 | TRBD2 | NA | TRBV4-3 | CASSQAGTRGETQYF | TGCGCCAGCAGCCAAGCCGGGACTAGAGGAGAGACCCAGTACTTC
TRBJ2-4 | NA | NA | TRBV7-2 | CASSLALGLAKNIQYF | TGTGCCAGCAGCTTAGCGCTTGGGCTAGCCAAAAACATTCAGTACTTC
TRBJ2-1 | TRBD2 | NA | TRBV20-1 | CSAVAGGSSYNEQFF | TGCAGTGCAGTAGCGGGAGGTTCTTCCTACAATGAGCAGTTCTTC
TRBJ2-7 | TRBD1 | NA | TRBV11-2 | CASSLGDRVVYEQYF | TGTGCCAGCAGCTTAGGGGACAGGGTGGTTTACGAGCAGTACTTC
TRBJ2-5 | NA | NA | TRBV6-1 | CASTRRGETQYF | TGTGCCAGCACCAGAAGGGGCGAGACCCAGTACTTC
TRBJ2-3 | TRBD2 | NA | TRBV7-2 | CASSSGARGTDTQYF | TGTGCCAGCAGCAGCGGGGCGAGGGGCACAGATACGCAGTATTTT
TRBJ2-5 | NA | once | TRBV6-2/TRBV6-3 | CASSYLLAGHNEQYF | TGTGCCAGCAGTTACCTGCTAGCCGGTCACAATGAGCAGTACTTC
TRBJ2-1 | TRBD1 | few | TRBV29-1 | CSAQITGQGRNEQFF | TGCAGCGCTCAGATTACGGGACAGGGCCGAAATGAGCAGTTCTTC
TRBJ1-5 | NA | NA | TRBV6-6 | CASSYGSGRGVQPQHF | TGTGCCAGCAGTTACGGTTCAGGGAGAGGTGTCCAGCCCCAGCATTTT
TRBJ2-3 | NA | NA | TRBV28 | CASSSGSGTGDTQYF | TGTGCCAGCAGTTCAGGGTCTGGTACCGGAGATACGCAGTATTTT
TRBJ2-3 | NA | NA | TRBV7-2 | CASSISGFTDTQYF | TGTGCCAGCAGCATTAGCGGCTTTACAGATACGCAGTATTTT
TRBJ2-4 | TRBD1 | few | TRBV7-9 | CASSLAAGTDITLAKNIQYF | TGTGCCAGCAGCTTAGCGGCTGGGACAGACATTACTCTAGCCAAAAACATTCAGTACTTC